The entry below describes one T cell receptor beta chain. No antigen is known for it. Graves' hyperthyroidism showing no ophthalmopathy progression within 18 months was considered stable. Clinical symptoms, serum thyroxine, TRAb, thyroid ultrasound and orbital computed tomography informed diagnoses. The CDR3 covers 16 residues. The V and J ends lost 3 bases and 3 bases respectively, with 14 bases between them. CDR1 is LNHDA and CDR2 is SQIVND in the germline V gene (reference sequence). Amplification yielded TCR beta CDR3 regions, with RNA transcripts as the source. TCR CDR3 underwent first-round RT-PCR with the HTBI primer set. Each CDR3 protein is one row after TCRdb ran MiXCR on the multiplex PCR reads. The data hold fewer than 600,000 distinct CDR3 sequences, with approximately 14% observed a single time. The data are from a study of T cells in Graves' hyperthyroidism and ophthalmopathy. Whole-study results and caveats: A median approximately 6.8 months before onset, the model predicted ophthalmopathy. Blood also showed most of the thyroid clonotypes that were expanded above 0.001.

J is TRBJ1-4 and V is TRBV19; D remains ambiguous. The clonotype was recovered from a woman aged 40 to 50 with Graves' hyperthyroidism. Material for sequencing was blood. In DNA form, the CDR3 reads TGTGCCAGTAGTATGGGAGTAAACTGGTCTAATGAAAAACTGTTTTTT. Amino acids: CASSMGVNWSNEKLFF.